The 18 T cell receptor beta chains given below trace back to one sample, sequenced in a study of T cell repertoires in cytomegalovirus infection (dated by TCRdb to the late 2010s). This sample was sequenced with an Illumina HiSeq 1500. TCRdb reran the public reads through fastp at Q25 and MiXCR, keeping productive beta chains. Rows with one shared CDR3 protein collapse into an entry with the most common genes and DNA. This sample is represented by fewer than 550,000 distinct CDR3 sequences; roughly 31% of them were singletons. About 13% of the sample belongs to the ten largest clones. The source material was PBMCs. The receptors shown here come from a human donor in good health (CMV status not recorded). Some clones in this sample may be carry-over from other donors' samples.

The J gene is TRBJ2-1, the V gene TRBV6-1, with no clear D. Germline CDR1 is MNHNS and CDR2 is SASEGT. CDR3 length: 11 amino acids. V lost 6 bases, J lost 8 bases, and 8 bases lay in between. The DNA for the CDR3 is TGTGCCAGCAGATCGGTCCATGAGCAGTTCTTC. This codes for CASRSVHEQFF.

Notes on this clonotype: Likely a read error: the CDR3 ends without its conserved phenylalanine or tryptophan. The gene calls are TRBV7-2 and TRBJ2-1; 8 positions agree with TRBD2. The CDR3 length is 15 residues. The germline V gene encodes CDR1 SGHTA and CDR2 FQGNSA. CDR3 DNA: TGTGACAGCAGCTTAGTAGGGGGACTAGGGGTTGAGCAGTTCTCC. This gives the protein CDSSLVGGLGVEQFS.

V is TRBV7-9 and J is TRBJ2-2; TRBD1 matches at 11 bases. Germline values: CDR1 SEHNR, CDR2 FQNEAQ (reference sequence). The CDR3 consists of 17 residues. The V segment lost 4 bases and the J segment 0 bases; nucleotides outside the gene matches: 4. As DNA, the CDR3 is TGTGCCAGCAGCTCTCCGGGACAGGGGGCGAACACCGGGGAGCTGTTTTTT. Encoded protein: CASSSPGQGANTGELFF.

The chain uses TRBV7-9 and TRBJ2-1; 9 bases match TRBD2. The J segment lost 5 bases and the V segment lost 5 bases, leaving 10 bases of the junction unmatched. This CDR3 region has 16 residues. Germline assignment: CDR1 SEHNR and CDR2 FQNEAQ (reference sequence). In DNA form, the CDR3 reads TGTGCCAGCAGCACTAGGGAAGTAGCGGGGGACAATGAGCAGTTCTTC. Residues: CASSTREVAGDNEQFF.

The chain joins TRBV19 to TRBJ2-6; D remains ambiguous. There are 14 residues in the CDR3. Trimming stripped 4 bases from V and 4 bases from J, with 8 bases between. The germline V gene encodes CDR1 LNHDA and CDR2 SQIVND (reference sequence). The CDR3 nucleotides are TGTGCCAGTAGTACGGTTGTGGGGGCCAACGTCCTGACTTTC. This sequence encodes CASSTVVGANVLTF. The full variable domain, its missing parts supplied by reference TRBV19 and TRBJ2-6, is DGGITQSPKYLFRKEGQNVTLSCEQNLNHDAMYWYRQDPGQGLRLIYYSQIVNDFQKGDIAEGYSVSREKKESFPLTVTSAQKNPTAFYLCASSTVVGANVLTFGAGSRLTVL.

This clonotype was counted between two and nine times. The chain combines TRBV2 with TRBJ2-7; a possible D gene is TRBD1 (6 bases). CDR3 length: 15 amino acids. CDR1 and CDR2 from the germline V gene are SNHLY and FYNNEI. Trimming stripped 3 bases from V and 1 base from J, with 13 bases between. The chain's CDR3 is CASSDRGQGSYEQYF. The DNA of the CDR3 is TGTGCCAGCAGTGACCGGGGTCAGGGGTCCTACGAGCAGTACTTC.

This clonotype was seen only a few times. The chain is built from TRBV12-3 or TRBV12-4 and TRBJ1-3, with D maybe TRBD1 (5 bases). V lost 6 bases and J 4 bases, leaving 7 bases between the germline ends. This CDR3 has 12 amino acids. The CDR3 sequence is CASSQGGNTIYF. Here the CDR3 DNA reads TGTGCCAGCAGCCAGGGAGGAAACACCATATATTTT.

As for this clonotype: The germline gene is not matched at one end of the junction; a read error may be the cause. V and J are TRBV7-9 and TRBJ1-1; D possibly corresponds to TRBD1 (5 bases). The CDR3 sequence is 16 residues long. Germline V lookup: CDR1 SEHNR, CDR2 FQNEAQ (reference sequence). The chain's CDR3 is CASTHFGATANTEAVF. The CDR3 nucleotides read TGTGCCAGCACGCATTTCGGGGCGACAGCGAACACTGAAGCTGTCTTT.

This clonotype has a handful of counts. The CDR3 bases are TGTGCCAGCAGCTTAGAACCGGGGGGTATAAGTGAAAAACTGTTTTTT. Amino acid sequence: CASSLEPGGISEKLFF. The chain recombines TRBV7-2 with TRBJ1-4; tentatively, D is TRBD1 (5 bases). V lost 1 base, J lost 7 bases, and 16 bases lay in between. The V gene's germline CDR1 is SGHTA and CDR2 FQGNSA. The CDR3 length is 16 residues.

DNA of the CDR3: TGTGCCAGCAGAAGGAGTAGTGGGAACACTGAAGCTTTCTTT. This gives the protein CASRRSSGNTEAFF. V is TRBV6-6 and J is TRBJ1-1, with D uncertain. The ends were cut back, 6 bases at V and 1 base at J, with 12 bases in the middle. CDR1 and CDR2 from the germline V gene are MNHNY and SVGAGI (reference sequence). The CDR3 consists of 14 residues.

This clonotype was counted between two and nine times. The CDR3 DNA is TGTGCCAGCAGCTTGGCAGGAGGGATGGTTCAGCCCCAGCATTTT. Its translation: CASSLAGGMVQPQHF. V and J are TRBV5-6 and TRBJ1-5; D remains ambiguous. Deletions cut 0 bases from V and 6 bases from J, with 13 bases between. Germline assignment: CDR1 SGHDT and CDR2 YYEEEE. There are 15 residues in the CDR3.

This clonotype was observed many times. This chain uses TRBV7-9 with TRBJ1-1; possible D gene TRBD1, 5 bases. V was pared by 2 bases and J by 7 bases, with 20 bases between. The CDR3 is 16 amino acids. Germline V gene data show CDR1 as SEHNR and CDR2 as FQNEAQ (reference sequence). CDR3 coding DNA: TGTGCCAGCAGCTTATATGTCGGCGACAGTCGGGGTGAAGCTTTCTTT. This codes for CASSLYVGDSRGEAFF.

The chain links TRBV6-6 to TRBJ1-4; 8 nucleotides line up with TRBD1. CDR3 length: 16 amino acids. Germline values: CDR1 MNHNY, CDR2 SVGAGI (reference sequence). V lost 2 bases and J lost 11; bases outside the gene matches: 13. The CDR3 nucleotides read TGTGCCAGCAGTTACACCTACAGGGGGGGAGAAGATAAACTGTTTTTT. It translates to CASSYTYRGGEDKLFF.

This clonotype was detected only a few times. The chain employs TRBV7-9 and TRBJ1-2; D is undetermined. CDR1 is SEHNR and CDR2 is FQNEAQ in the germline V gene (reference sequence). This CDR3 comprises 12 residues. Between the trimmed V and J ends, which lost 6 bases and 5 bases, there was a span of 10 bases. CDR3 coding DNA: TGTGCCAGCAGTCCGGGCAAGTATGGCTACACCTTC. Its translation: CASSPGKYGYTF.

At least ten counts were recorded for this clonotype. The chain couples TRBV11-2 to TRBJ1-5, with unresolved D. Trimming left V 0 bases short and J 3 bases short, with 9 bases between. Germline V gene sequence: CDR1 SGHAT, CDR2 FQNNGV. The CDR3 consists of 15 residues. The CDR3 is CASSLDGRVNQPQHF. The CDR3 coding sequence is TGTGCCAGCAGCTTAGATGGGAGGGTCAATCAGCCCCAGCATTTT.

This clonotype was observed at least ten times. V usage is TRBV7-2 and J usage is TRBJ2-2, with 7 nucleotides matching TRBD1. Germline V gene sequence: CDR1 SGHTA, CDR2 FQGNSA. The CDR3 has 14 amino acids. The V gene end was trimmed by 5 bases and the J gene end by 7 bases; junction bases not matched to a gene: 7. The CDR3 region is CASSKTGVGGELFF. In DNA, the CDR3 is TGTGCCAGCAGCAAAACAGGGGTGGGCGGGGAGCTGTTTTTT.

The table lists this clonotype with a few counts. The chain joins TRBV28 to TRBJ1-5; TRBD1 might be the D (6 bases). Germline CDR1 and CDR2: MDHEN and SYDVKM. The CDR3 length is 14 residues. V was trimmed by 6 bases and J by 1 base, leaving 10 bases between them. CDR3 sequence: CASRGTGSNQPQHF. The CDR3 nucleotides read TGTGCCAGCAGGGGAACAGGGAGCAATCAGCCCCAGCATTTT.

This clonotype was recorded many times. V is TRBV7-6 and J is TRBJ2-2; unclear D gene. CDR3 size: 17 residues. The V gene's germline CDR1 is SGHVS and CDR2 FNYEAQ. V lost 3 bases, J lost 2 bases, and 16 bases lay in between. The CDR3 loop is CASSLTHNAPNTGELFF. The DNA for the CDR3 is TGTGCCAGCAGCTTGACACATAACGCACCCAACACCGGGGAGCTGTTTTTT.